The clone carrying this T cell receptor (beta chain) appeared a single time. This sample is part of a study of T cell repertoires and Cas9 in healthy adults. On the study more broadly: Multi-effector potency, cytotoxicity and lineage were assessed in SpCas9-reactive CD4 and CD8 T cells.

TCRdb's copy holds only in-frame clones and misses some; the assay was immunoSEQ multiplex PCR. The sample carries tens of thousands of clones, around 90% recorded once. The CDR3 is made up of 14 amino acids. Germline-derived CDR1 and CDR2 are KGHSH and LQKENI. The trim removed 8 bases at V and 4 bases at J, leaving 7 bases unmatched. The V call is TRBV18, the J call TRBJ2-2, with 7 bases that match TRBD1. The TCR was taken from a human donor in good health. Input material: CD4+ effector T cells (CD127+, CD25-, CD137-, CD154-) from PBMCs; culture status not recorded. CDR3 in DNA: TGTGCCAGCCCACTCGCAGGGGGCACCGGGGAGCTGTTTTTT. This gives the protein CASPLAGGTGELFF.